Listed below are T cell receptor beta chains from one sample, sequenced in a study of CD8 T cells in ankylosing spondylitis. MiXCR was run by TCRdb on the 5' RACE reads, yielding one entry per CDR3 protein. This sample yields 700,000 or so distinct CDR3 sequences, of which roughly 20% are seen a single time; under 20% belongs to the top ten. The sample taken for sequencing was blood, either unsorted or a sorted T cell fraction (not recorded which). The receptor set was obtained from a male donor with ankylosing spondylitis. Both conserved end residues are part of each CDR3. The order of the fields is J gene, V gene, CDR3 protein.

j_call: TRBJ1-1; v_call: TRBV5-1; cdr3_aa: CASSLGLRVNTEAFF
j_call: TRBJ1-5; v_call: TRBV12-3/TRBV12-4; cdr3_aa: CATRFREGQPQHF
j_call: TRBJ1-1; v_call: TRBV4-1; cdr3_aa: CASSQDRREAFF
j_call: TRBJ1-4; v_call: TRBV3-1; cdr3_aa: CASSQNTVAREKLFF
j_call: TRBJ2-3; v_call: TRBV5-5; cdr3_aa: CASSRGLAGPRTDTQYF
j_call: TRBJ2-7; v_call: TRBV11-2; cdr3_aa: CASRGGRGEQYF
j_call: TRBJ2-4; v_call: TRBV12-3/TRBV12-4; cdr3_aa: CASSLVGSGKNIQYF
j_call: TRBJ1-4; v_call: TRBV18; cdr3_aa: CASSPPLGSGNEKLFF
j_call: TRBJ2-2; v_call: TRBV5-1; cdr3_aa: CASSLAVAGVGTGELFF
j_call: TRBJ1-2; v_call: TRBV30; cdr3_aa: CAWTGIFNYGYTF
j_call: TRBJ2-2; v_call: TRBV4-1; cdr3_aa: CASSQVTSTNTGELFF
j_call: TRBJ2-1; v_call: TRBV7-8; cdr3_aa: CASSLATTPDSTIYNEQFF
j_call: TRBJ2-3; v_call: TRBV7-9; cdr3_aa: CASSLWSPDTQYF
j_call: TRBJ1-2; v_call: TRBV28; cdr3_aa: CASSFIGDGYTF
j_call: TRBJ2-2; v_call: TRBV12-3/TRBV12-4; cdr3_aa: CASQDRRVTGELFF
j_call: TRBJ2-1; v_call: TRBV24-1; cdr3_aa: CATSAGTSSYNEQFF
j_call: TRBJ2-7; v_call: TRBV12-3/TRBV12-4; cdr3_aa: CASSFAGQGVYEQYF
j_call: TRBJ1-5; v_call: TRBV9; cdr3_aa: CASSVGSGWNQPQHF
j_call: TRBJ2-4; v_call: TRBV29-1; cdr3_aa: CSVLPGTSGSGIQYF
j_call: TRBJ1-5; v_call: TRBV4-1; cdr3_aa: CASSQSPTQVGNQPQHF
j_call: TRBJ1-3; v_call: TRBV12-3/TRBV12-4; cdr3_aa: CASGRSGSGNTIYF
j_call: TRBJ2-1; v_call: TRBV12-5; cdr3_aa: CASGSRRGASHNEQFF
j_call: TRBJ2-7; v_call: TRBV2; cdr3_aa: CASSERGQGLSYEQYF
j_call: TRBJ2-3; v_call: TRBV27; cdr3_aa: CASSSGLAGRTDTQYF
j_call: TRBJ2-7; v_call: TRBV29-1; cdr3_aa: CSVWGSSPYEQYF
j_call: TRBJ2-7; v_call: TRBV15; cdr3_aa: CATSRDAGVREQYF
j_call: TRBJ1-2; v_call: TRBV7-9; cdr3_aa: CASSLLATGGPGNGYTF
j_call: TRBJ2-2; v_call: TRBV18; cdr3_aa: CASSPPIFSTGELFF
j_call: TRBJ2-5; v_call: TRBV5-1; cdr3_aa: CASRDLINRGQETQYF
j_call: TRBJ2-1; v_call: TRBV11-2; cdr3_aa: CASSLDLGSYNEQFF
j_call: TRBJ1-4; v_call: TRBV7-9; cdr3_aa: CASSLQGTREKLFF
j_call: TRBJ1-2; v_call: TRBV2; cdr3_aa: CASRTMTGNYGYTF
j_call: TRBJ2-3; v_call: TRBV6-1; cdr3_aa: CASRASGGALFITQYF
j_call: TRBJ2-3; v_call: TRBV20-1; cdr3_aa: CSAREEDRGQGFADTQYF
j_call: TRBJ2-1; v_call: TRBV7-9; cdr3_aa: CASSFLAASSYNEQFF
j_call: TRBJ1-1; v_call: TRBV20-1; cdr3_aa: CSARYFGTGDTEAFF
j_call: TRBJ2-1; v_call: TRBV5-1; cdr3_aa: CASSFRDRVKNEQFF
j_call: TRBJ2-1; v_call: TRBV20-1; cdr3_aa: CSAHRDKSYNEQFF
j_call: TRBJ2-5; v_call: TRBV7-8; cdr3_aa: CASSFGRLQRQETQYF
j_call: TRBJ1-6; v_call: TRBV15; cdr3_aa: CASSRGDRSVGSPLHF